This T cell receptor beta chain is drawn from a study of T cells in localized non-small cell lung cancer. Lung adjacent to the tumor, free of atypia, was sampled at least 2 cm from its margin. TCRdb keeps only in-frame clones here, not all; method: immunoSEQ multiplex PCR. This table has some 960 clones, roughly 31% appearing once. Germline-derived CDR1 and CDR2 are LNHDA and SQIVND (reference sequence). With 6 bases removed from V and 4 bases from J, the gap between germline ends came to 10 bases. The CDR3 is 13 amino acids. The origin of this receptor is a male donor older than 55 with stage II squamous cell lung carcinoma. Sequencing was performed on normal lung tissue next to the tumor, taken before any cancer treatment. The rearrangement joins TRBV19 to TRBJ1-5, with no clear D. In nucleotides, the CDR3 is TGTGCCAGTAGGCGGGCCTTGAATCAGCCCCAGCATTTT. Translated: CASRRALNQPQHF. The whole variable domain, filled in from reference TRBV19 and TRBJ1-5, reads DGGITQSPKYLFRKEGQNVTLSCEQNLNHDAMYWYRQDPGQGLRLIYYSQIVNDFQKGDIAEGYSVSREKKESFPLTVTSAQKNPTAFYLCASRRALNQPQHFGDGTRLSIL.